This TCR beta chain was documented in a study of immune evolution from preneoplasia to lung adenocarcinoma. Trimming stripped 9 bases from V and 11 bases from J, with 16 bases between. CDR1 and CDR2 (germline): MNHNY, SVGAGI (reference sequence). CDR3 length: 11 amino acids. TCRdb keeps only in-frame clones here, not all; method: immunoSEQ multiplex PCR. The table lists thousands of clones, 70% to 90% of them singletons. H&E slides confirmed each diagnosis, reviewed by two pathologists independently. Findings and limits, study-wide: Later-stage lesions appeared to have more T cells, more diversity, less clonality. Normal lung had the highest top T cell clone frequencies.

To note about this clone: As yet, its antigen is unknown.

Specimen: FFPE minimally invasive lung adenocarcinoma tissue. This chain joins TRBV6-6 and TRBJ1-1, with D hard to call. This clonotype was obtained from a person between 65 and 79 years old with lung adenocarcinoma. CDR3 sequence (DNA): TGTGCCAGTAGCTGGGGAGTCACTGCTTTCTTT. Translating gives CASSWGVTAFF.